These T cell receptor beta chains were read from a single sample in a study of blood T cell repertoires in COVID-19. The data were produced by immunoSEQ multiplex PCR, yet TCRdb's version contains in-frame clones alone and is incomplete. The sample yields about 260,000 clones, approximately 90% seen once. The sample taken for sequencing was PBMCs or T cells enriched from blood (not recorded which). The receptors stem from a man in his forties or fifties who had been exposed to COVID-19. Both conserved end residues are part of each CDR3. D genes are given only for firm matches. Where a row states a size, it is once, few, many or the class of an expanded clone; other rows omit it.

size	J	D	V	CDR3	DNA
NA	TRBJ1-6	NA	TRBV2	CASRQSYNSPLHF	TGTGCCAGCCGACAGTCCTATAATTCACCCCTCCACTTT
NA	TRBJ2-5	NA	TRBV28	CASSLGGEGQETQYF	TGTGCCAGCAGTTTGGGGGGTGAAGGCCAAGAGACCCAGTACTTC
NA	TRBJ2-1	TRBD2	TRBV7-9	CASSLGGLAGAEQFF	TGTGCCAGCAGCTTAGGGGGACTAGCTGGGGCTGAGCAGTTCTTC
NA	TRBJ2-1	NA	TRBV18	CASSLDSQGYNEQFF	TGTGCCAGCTCACTGGACAGTCAAGGGTACAATGAGCAGTTCTTC
NA	TRBJ1-1	NA	TRBV6-5	CASSQTTGITEAFF	TGTGCCAGCAGCCAAACGACAGGTATAACTGAAGCTTTCTTT
NA	TRBJ1-1	NA	TRBV7-9	CASRGLTEAFF	TGTGCCAGCAGGGGACTCACTGAAGCTTTCTTT
NA	TRBJ2-7	TRBD1	TRBV24-1	CATSDPGQGAGEQYF	TGTGCCACCAGTGATCCGGGACAGGGGGCGGGCGAGCAGTACTTC
NA	TRBJ1-2	NA	TRBV6-1	CASSEPSRGGYTF	TGTGCCAGCAGTGAACCGAGCAGGGGAGGCTACACCTTC
once	TRBJ1-1	NA	TRBV28	CASSQNFGRVGPEAFF	TGTGCCAGCAGTCAAAACTTCGGCAGGGTAGGTCCTGAAGCTTTCTTT
NA	TRBJ1-2	TRBD1	TRBV13	CASSWTGTNYGYTF	TGTGCCAGCAGCTGGACAGGGACTAACTATGGCTACACCTTC
NA	TRBJ1-1	NA	TRBV11-2	CASSPSAGGRGEAFF	TGTGCCAGCAGCCCCTCCGCGGGGGGCAGGGGAGAAGCTTTCTTT
NA	TRBJ1-4	NA	TRBV28	CASRDSGSNEKLFF	TGTGCCAGCAGAGATTCAGGGTCTAATGAAAAACTGTTTTTT
NA	TRBJ1-2	TRBD1	TRBV7-9	CASSSRRDRGFGYTF	TGTGCCAGCAGCTCCCGCCGGGACAGGGGTTTCGGCTACACCTTC
NA	TRBJ1-4	TRBD1	TRBV6-6	CASRRTGSNEKLFF	TGTGCCAGCAGACGGACAGGGTCGAATGAAAAACTGTTTTTT
NA	TRBJ1-2	NA	TRBV5-1	CASSLRGNYGYTF	TGCGCCAGCAGCTTAAGGGGTAACTATGGCTACACCTTC
NA	TRBJ2-4	NA	TRBV18	CASSPSVAKNIQYF	TGTGCCAGCTCACCCTCAGTAGCCAAAAACATTCAGTACTTC
NA	TRBJ1-1	NA	TRBV5-1	CASSFLSGDTEAFF	TGCGCCAGCAGCTTCCTTTCCGGGGACACTGAAGCTTTCTTT
NA	TRBJ2-1	TRBD1	TRBV9	CASSSRVGQGFNEQFF	TGTGCCAGCAGCTCCCGGGTGGGACAGGGGTTCAATGAGCAGTTCTTC
NA	TRBJ1-5	NA	TRBV7-2	CASSLVWRQPQHF	TGTGCCAGCAGCTTAGTCTGGAGGCAGCCCCAGCATTTT
NA	TRBJ1-2	TRBD1	TRBV19	CASTIQGSGYTF	TGTGCCAGTACTATACAGGGGTCTGGCTACACCTTC
NA	TRBJ1-1	NA	TRBV28	CASSGGWRAVTTEAFF	TGTGCCAGCAGTGGGGGGTGGAGAGCAGTGACCACTGAAGCTTTCTTT
NA	TRBJ1-2	NA	TRBV30	CAWRTGYGYTF	TGTGCCTGGAGGACAGGCTATGGCTACACCTTC
NA	TRBJ2-5	TRBD2	TRBV19	CASSQAGTSEETQYF	TGTGCCAGTAGTCAAGCCGGGACTAGCGAGGAGACCCAGTACTTC
NA	TRBJ1-1	NA	TRBV27	CASSVRGGTEAFF	TGTGCCAGCAGTGTCAGGGGCGGCACTGAAGCTTTCTTT
NA	TRBJ2-3	NA	TRBV5-1	CASSFIGTQYF	TGCGCCAGCAGCTTTATCGGTACGCAGTATTTT
NA	TRBJ2-1	TRBD2	TRBV7-2	CASSIGGGDEQFF	TGTGCCAGCAGTATCGGGGGGGGAGATGAGCAGTTCTTC
NA	TRBJ2-3	NA	TRBV27	CASSLTLVGADTQYF	TGTGCCAGCAGTTTAACACTAGTCGGAGCAGATACGCAGTATTTT
NA	TRBJ1-5	NA	TRBV2	CASSERVVVQPQHF	TGTGCCAGCAGTGAGCGGGTGGTGGTTCAGCCCCAGCATTTT
NA	TRBJ1-4	TRBD1	TRBV5-1	CASSLGYRGPRQGQHEKLFF	TGCGCCAGCAGCTTAGGATATAGGGGCCCTCGACAGGGGCAACACGAAAAACTGTTTTTT
NA	TRBJ1-1	TRBD1	TRBV7-9	CASSLEGGGDEAFF	TGTGCCAGCAGCTTAGAAGGGGGCGGGGATGAAGCTTTCTTT
NA	TRBJ1-5	NA	TRBV5-1	CASSFGWNQPQHF	TGCGCCAGCAGCTTCGGGTGGAATCAGCCCCAGCATTTT
NA	TRBJ1-1	TRBD1	TRBV7-2	CASSFTGGDTEAFF	TGTGCCAGCAGCTTCACAGGGGGGGACACTGAAGCTTTCTTT
NA	TRBJ1-5	NA	TRBV3-1/TRBV3-2	CASSQDRVNQPQHF	TGTGCCAGCAGCCAAGACAGGGTTAATCAGCCCCAGCATTTT
NA	TRBJ1-2	NA	TRBV24-1	CATSDPQGRGYTF	TGTGCCACCAGTGATCCCCAGGGGCGAGGCTACACCTTC
NA	TRBJ1-2	TRBD1	TRBV9	CASSTGQGNNYGYTF	TGTGCCAGCAGCACCGGACAGGGAAACAACTATGGCTACACCTTC
NA	TRBJ1-1	NA	TRBV2	CASSEERNTEAFF	TGTGCCAGCAGCGAGGAGCGGAACACTGAAGCTTTCTTT
NA	TRBJ1-3	TRBD1	TRBV27	CASSETGGPGNTIYF	TGTGCCAGCAGTGAAACAGGGGGACCTGGAAACACCATATATTTT
once	TRBJ2-5	NA	TRBV12-3/TRBV12-4	CASNINHQETQYF	TGTGCCAGCAACATAAACCACCAAGAGACCCAGTACTTC
NA	TRBJ1-3	NA	TRBV10-3	CAISESGGLGNTIYF	TGTGCCATCAGTGAGTCGGGAGGGCTTGGAAACACCATATATTTT
NA	TRBJ2-1	NA	TRBV9	CASSSPVGAEQFF	TGTGCCAGCAGCTCCCCGGTTGGGGCTGAGCAGTTCTTC
few	TRBJ1-3	TRBD1	TRBV28	CASSSTSTGGGNTIYF	TGTGCCAGCAGTTCCACGTCGACAGGGGGTGGAAACACCATATATTTT